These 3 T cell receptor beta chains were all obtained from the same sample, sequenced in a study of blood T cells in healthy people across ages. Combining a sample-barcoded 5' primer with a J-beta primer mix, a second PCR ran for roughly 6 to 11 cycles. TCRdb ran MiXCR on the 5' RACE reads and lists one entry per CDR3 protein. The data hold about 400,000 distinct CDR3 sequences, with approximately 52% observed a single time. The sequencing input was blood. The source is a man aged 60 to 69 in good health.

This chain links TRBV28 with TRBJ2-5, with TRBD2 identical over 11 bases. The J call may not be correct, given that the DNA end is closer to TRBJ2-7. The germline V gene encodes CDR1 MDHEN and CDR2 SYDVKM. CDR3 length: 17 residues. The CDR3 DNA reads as TGTGCCAGCAGCATGAGGGCAGCGGGACTAGCGGTTCTCGAGCAGTACTTC. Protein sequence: CASSMRAAGLAVLEQYF.

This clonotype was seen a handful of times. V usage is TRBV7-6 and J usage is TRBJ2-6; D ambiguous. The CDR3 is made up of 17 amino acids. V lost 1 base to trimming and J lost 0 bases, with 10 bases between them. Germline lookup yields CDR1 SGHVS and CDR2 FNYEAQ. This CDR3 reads CASSLVTMDSGANVLTF. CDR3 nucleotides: TGTGCCAGCAGCTTAGTAACCATGGACTCTGGGGCCAACGTCCTGACTTTC.

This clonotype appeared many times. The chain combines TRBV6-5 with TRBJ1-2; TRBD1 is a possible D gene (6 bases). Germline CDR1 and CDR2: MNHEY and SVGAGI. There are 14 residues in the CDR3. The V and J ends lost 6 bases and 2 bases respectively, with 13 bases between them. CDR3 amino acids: CASRKTGQNYGYTF. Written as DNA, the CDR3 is TGTGCCAGCAGAAAAACGGGACAAAACTATGGCTACACCTTC.